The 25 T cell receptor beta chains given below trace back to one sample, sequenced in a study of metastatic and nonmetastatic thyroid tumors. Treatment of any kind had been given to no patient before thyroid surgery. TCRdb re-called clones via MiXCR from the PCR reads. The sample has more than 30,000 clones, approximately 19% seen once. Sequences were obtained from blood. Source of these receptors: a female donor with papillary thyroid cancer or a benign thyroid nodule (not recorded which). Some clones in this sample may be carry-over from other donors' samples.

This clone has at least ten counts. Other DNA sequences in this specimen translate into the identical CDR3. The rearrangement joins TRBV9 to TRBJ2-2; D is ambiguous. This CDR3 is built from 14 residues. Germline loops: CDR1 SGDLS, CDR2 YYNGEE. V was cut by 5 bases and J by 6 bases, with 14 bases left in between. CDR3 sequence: CASRDTSNAGELFF. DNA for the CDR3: TGTGCCAGCAGGGATACAAGTAACGCCGGGGAGCTGTTTTTT.

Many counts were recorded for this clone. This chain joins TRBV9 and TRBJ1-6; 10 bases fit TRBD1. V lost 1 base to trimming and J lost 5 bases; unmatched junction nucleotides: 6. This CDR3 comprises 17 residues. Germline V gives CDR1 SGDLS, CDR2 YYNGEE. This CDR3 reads CASSVTGQGVDNSPLHF. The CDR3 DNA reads TGTGCCAGCAGCGTAACAGGACAGGGGGTTGATAATTCACCCCTCCACTTT.

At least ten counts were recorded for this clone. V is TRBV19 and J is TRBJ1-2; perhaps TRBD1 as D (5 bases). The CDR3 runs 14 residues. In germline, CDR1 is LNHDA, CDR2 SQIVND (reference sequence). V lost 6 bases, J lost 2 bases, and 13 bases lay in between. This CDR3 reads CASRTSGTNYGYTF. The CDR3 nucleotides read TGTGCCAGTAGGACGTCCGGGACCAACTATGGCTACACCTTC.

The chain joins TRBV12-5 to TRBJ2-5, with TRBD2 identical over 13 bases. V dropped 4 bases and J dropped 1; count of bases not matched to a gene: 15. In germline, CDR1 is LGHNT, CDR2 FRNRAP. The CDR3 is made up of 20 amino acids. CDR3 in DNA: TGTGCTAGTGGTTCCCATTGGACTAGCGGGAGCCGGGTGCCCCAAGAGACCCAGTACTTC. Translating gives CASGSHWTSGSRVPQETQYF.

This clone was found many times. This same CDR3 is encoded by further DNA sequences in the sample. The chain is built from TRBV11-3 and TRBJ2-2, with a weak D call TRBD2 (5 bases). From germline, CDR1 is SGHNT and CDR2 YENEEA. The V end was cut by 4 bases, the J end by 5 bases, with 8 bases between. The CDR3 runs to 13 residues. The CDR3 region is CASSSGSTGELFF. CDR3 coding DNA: TGTGCCAGCAGCTCGGGGAGTACCGGGGAGCTGTTTTTT.

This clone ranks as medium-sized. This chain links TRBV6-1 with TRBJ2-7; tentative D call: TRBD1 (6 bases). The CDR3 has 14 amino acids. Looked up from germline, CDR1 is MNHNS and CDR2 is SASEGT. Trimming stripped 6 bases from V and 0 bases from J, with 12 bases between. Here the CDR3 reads CASRSRQDSYEQYF. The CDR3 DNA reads TGTGCCAGCAGATCCAGACAGGACTCCTACGAGCAGTACTTC.

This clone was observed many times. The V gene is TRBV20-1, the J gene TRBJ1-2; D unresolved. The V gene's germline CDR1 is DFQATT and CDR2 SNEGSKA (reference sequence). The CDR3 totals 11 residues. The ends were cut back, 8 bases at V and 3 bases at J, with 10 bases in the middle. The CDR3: CSTYTHYGYTF. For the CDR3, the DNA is TGCAGTACTTATACCCACTATGGCTACACCTTC.

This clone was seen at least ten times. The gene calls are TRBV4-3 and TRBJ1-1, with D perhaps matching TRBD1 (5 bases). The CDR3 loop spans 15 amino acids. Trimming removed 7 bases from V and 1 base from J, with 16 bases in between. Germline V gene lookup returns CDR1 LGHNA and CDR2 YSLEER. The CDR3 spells CASTLGGASNTEAFF. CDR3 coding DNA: TGCGCCAGCACCTTGGGTGGGGCTTCGAACACTGAAGCTTTCTTT.

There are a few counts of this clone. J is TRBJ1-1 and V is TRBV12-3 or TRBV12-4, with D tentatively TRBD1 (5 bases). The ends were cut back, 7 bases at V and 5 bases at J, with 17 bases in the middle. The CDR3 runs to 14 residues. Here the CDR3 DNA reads TGTGCCAGCAAAGATGCTTCGGGGGGAACTGAAGCTTTCTTT. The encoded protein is CASKDASGGTEAFF.

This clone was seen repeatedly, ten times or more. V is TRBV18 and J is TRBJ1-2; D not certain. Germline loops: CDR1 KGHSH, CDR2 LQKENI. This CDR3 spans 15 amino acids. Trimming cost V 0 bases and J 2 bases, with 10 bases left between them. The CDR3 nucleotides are TGTGCCAGCTCACCACCGGATAGGAACAACTATGGCTACACCTTC. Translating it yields CASSPPDRNNYGYTF. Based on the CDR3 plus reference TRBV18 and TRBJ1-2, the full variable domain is NAGVMQNPRHLVRRRGQEARLRCSPMKGHSHVYWYRQLPEEGLKFMVYLQKENIIDESGMPKERFSAEFPKEGPSILRIQQVVRGDSAAYFCASSPPDRNNYGYTFGSGTRLTVV.

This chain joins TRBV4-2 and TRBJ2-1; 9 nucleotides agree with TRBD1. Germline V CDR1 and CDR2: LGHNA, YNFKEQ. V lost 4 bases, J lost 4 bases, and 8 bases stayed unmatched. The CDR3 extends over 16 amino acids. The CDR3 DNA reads TGTGCCAGCAGCCGAGGGACAGGGCCCGCTTACAATGAGCAGTTCTTC. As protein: CASSRGTGPAYNEQFF.

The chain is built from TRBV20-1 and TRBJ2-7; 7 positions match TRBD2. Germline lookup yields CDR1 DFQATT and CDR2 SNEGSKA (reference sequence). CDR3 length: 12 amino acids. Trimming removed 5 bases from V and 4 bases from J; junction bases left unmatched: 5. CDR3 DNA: TGCAGTGCTGGGAGGGATGCGTACGAGCAGTACTTC. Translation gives CSAGRDAYEQYF.

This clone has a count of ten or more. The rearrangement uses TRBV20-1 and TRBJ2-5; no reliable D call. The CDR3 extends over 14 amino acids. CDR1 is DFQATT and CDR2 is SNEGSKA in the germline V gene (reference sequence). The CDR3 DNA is TGCAGCTCTAGGGAAAGTAACCAACAAGAGACCCAGTACTTC. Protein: CSSRESNQQETQYF.

Written as DNA, the CDR3 is TGCGCCAGCAGCCAAGAGACAGGGGACGAGCAGTACTTC. Its protein product is CASSQETGDEQYF. This rearrangement joins TRBV4-1 to TRBJ2-7, with 8 bases matching TRBD1. CDR3 length equals 13 residues. Germline V gene sequence: CDR1 MGHRA, CDR2 YSYEKL. After removal of 0 bases from V and 5 bases from J, the junction contained 0 bases not matched to a gene.

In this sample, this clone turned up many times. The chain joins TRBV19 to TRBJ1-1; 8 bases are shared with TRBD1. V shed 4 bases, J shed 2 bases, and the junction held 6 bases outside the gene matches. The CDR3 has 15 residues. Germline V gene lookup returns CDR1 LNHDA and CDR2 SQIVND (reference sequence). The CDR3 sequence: CASSKNDRGNTEAFF. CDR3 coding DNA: TGTGCCAGTAGTAAAAACGACAGGGGAAACACTGAAGCTTTCTTT. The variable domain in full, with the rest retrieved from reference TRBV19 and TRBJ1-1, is DGGITQSPKYLFRKEGQNVTLSCEQNLNHDAMYWYRQDPGQGLRLIYYSQIVNDFQKGDIAEGYSVSREKKESFPLTVTSAQKNPTAFYLCASSKNDRGNTEAFFGQGTRLTVV.

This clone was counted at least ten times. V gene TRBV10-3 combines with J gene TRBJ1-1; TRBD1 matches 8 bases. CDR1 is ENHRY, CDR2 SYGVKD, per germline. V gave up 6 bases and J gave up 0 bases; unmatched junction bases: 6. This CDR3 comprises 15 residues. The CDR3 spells CAIRTSDRVNTEAFF. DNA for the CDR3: TGTGCCATCAGGACCTCGGACAGGGTGAACACTGAAGCTTTCTTT.

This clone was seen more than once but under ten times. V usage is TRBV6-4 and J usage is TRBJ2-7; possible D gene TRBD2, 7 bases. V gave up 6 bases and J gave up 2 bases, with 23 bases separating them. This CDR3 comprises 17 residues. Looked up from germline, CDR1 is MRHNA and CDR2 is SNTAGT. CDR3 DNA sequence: TGTGCCAGCAGCCGACCGGATATCGGGGGGCAAACCTACGAGCAGTACTTC. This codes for CASSRPDIGGQTYEQYF.

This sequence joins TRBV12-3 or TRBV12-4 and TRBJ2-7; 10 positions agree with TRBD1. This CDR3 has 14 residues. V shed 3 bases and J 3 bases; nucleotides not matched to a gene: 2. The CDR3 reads CASSFRDRGYEQYF. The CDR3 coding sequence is TGTGCCAGCAGTTTCCGGGACAGGGGCTACGAGCAGTACTTC.

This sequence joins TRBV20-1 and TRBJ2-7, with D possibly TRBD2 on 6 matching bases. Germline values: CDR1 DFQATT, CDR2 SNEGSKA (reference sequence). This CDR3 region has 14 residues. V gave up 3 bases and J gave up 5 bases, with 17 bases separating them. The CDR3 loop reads CSASPGTSVHEQYF. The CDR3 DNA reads TGCAGTGCTAGTCCCGGGACTTCAGTCCACGAGCAGTACTTC.

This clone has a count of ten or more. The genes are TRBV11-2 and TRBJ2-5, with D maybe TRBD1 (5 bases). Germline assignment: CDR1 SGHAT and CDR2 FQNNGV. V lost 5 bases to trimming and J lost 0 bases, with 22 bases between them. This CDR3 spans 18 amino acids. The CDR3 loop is CASSTPGHRFQYQETQYF. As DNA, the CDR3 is TGTGCCAGCAGCACCCCCGGACACAGATTCCAGTACCAAGAGACCCAGTACTTC.

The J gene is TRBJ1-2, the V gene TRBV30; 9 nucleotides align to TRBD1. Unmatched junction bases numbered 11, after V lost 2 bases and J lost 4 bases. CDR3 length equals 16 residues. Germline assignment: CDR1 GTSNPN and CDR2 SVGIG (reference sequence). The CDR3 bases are TGTGCCTGGAGTCCAGAGAACAGGGGGCGCAGCTATGGCTACACCTTC. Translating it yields CAWSPENRGRSYGYTF.

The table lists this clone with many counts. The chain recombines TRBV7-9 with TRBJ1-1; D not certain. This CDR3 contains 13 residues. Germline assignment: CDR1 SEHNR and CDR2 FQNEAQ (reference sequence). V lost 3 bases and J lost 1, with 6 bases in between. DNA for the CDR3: TGTGCCAGCAGCTTGGAACAGAACACTGAAGCTTTCTTT. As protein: CASSLEQNTEAFF.

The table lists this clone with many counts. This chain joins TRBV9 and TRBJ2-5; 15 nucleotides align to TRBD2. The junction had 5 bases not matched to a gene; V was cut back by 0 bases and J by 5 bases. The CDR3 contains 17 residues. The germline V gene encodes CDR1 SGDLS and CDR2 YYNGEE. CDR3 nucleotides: TGTGCCAGCAGCGTAGGCGGGACTAGCGGGGGGCTGGAGACCCAGTACTTC. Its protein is CASSVGGTSGGLETQYF.

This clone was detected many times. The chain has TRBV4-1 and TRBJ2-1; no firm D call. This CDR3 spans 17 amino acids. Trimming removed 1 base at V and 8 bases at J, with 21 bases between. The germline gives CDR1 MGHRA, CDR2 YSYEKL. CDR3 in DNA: TGCGCCAGCAGCCAAGGTCCTGGGCAGAAGGTCAAGGATGAGCAGTTCTTC. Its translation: CASSQGPGQKVKDEQFF.

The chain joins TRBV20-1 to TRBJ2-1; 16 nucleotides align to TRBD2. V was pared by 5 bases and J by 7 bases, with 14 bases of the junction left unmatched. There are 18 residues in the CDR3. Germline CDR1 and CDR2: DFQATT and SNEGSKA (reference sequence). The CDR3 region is CSARSPGTSGGADNEQFF. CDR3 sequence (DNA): TGCAGTGCTCGCAGTCCCGGGACTAGCGGGGGGGCCGATAATGAGCAGTTCTTC.